This T cell receptor (beta chain) emerged from a study of blood T cell repertoires in COVID-19. About the research overall: COVID-19 samples, acute and convalescent, were from the United States, Italy and Spain. Sources were T cells, B-cell-depleted T cells, or PBMCs; the material itself was cDNA or gDNA.

Unmatched junction bases numbered 6, after V lost 3 bases and J lost 3 bases. This CDR3 is built from 15 residues. Germline values: CDR1 MRHNA, CDR2 SNTAGT. Original methodology: The assay estimated nucleated cells by amplifying reference gene primers. The method was immunoSEQ multiplex PCR; TCRdb's version includes in-frame clones alone and lacks a portion of them. For V, J and clone size, that table is used; D and trimming come from the DNA. The sample records about 150,000 clones, approximately 83% being singletons. Followed longitudinally, the Seattle patients had been enrolled during active infection.

The chain is built from TRBV6-4 and TRBJ2-7; 9 nucleotides line up with TRBD1. The sequencing sample was made of peripheral blood. The TCR sequence derives from a woman aged 55-69 years with COVID-19, enrolled during active disease. The CDR3 region has the DNA TGTGCCAGCAGTGAGGGGACAGGGCCTTACTACGAGCAGTACTTC. Protein: CASSEGTGPYYEQYF.